The source of this TCR beta chain is a study of blood T cell repertoires in COVID-19. Study at large: Samples taken during acute and convalescent COVID-19 were collected in the United States, Italy and Spain. PBMCs, B-cell-depleted T cells, or T cells provided the cDNA or gDNA that made up the material.

Methods used by the authors: Counts of nucleated cells, estimated from reference gene primer amplification, were obtained. Repertoires were generated with immunoSEQ multiplex PCR, while TCRdb's copy carries only in-frame clones and drops some. The DNA gave D and trimming, while V, J and clone size come from that table. The sample lists a few hundred thousand clones, roughly nine tenths occurring once. V was trimmed by 1 base and J by 6 bases, leaving 10 bases between them. The germline V gene encodes CDR1 LGHDT and CDR2 YNNKEL (reference sequence). The CDR3 totals 14 residues. The sequence derives from a man aged 18 to 29 who had recovered from COVID-19. Sequencing input: peripheral blood. This chain uses TRBV3-1 (or the pseudogene TRBV3-2) with TRBJ2-1; D not certain. The CDR3 loop is CASSQAGIGNEQFF. The CDR3 nucleotides read TGTGCCAGCAGCCAAGCAGGTATTGGCAATGAGCAGTTCTTC.